A selection of T cell receptor beta chains follows, all from one sample in a study of T cell responses to AZD1222 COVID-19 vaccine. Sequencing was performed with immunoSEQ multiplex PCR; in TCRdb, only in-frame clones are kept and a portion is missing. This sample has about 110,000 clones, with 89% found just once. The material sequenced was peripheral blood, taken on day 0 of AZD1222 vaccination. The receptors shown here come from an adult in good health. Each CDR3 is given with its conserved first and last residue. The order of the fields is V gene, clone size, CDR3 length, J gene, D gene, CDR3 DNA, CDR3 protein. The D gene is left open where the match is weak. Clone size is given for some rows only: seen once, a few or many times, or a class if the clone is expanded.

v_call: TRBV7-2
clone_size: .
cdr3_length: 15
j_call: TRBJ1-5
d_call: .
cdr3_nt: TGTGCCAGCAGCTTAGACAGGGCGGGAGGTCAGCCCCAGCATTTT
cdr3_aa: CASSLDRAGGQPQHF

v_call: TRBV3-1/TRBV3-2
clone_size: .
cdr3_length: 15
j_call: TRBJ1-5
d_call: .
cdr3_nt: TGTGCCAGCAGCCAAGGGCAGGGCCTCCATCAGCCCCAGCATTTT
cdr3_aa: CASSQGQGLHQPQHF

v_call: TRBV7-9
clone_size: .
cdr3_length: 14
j_call: TRBJ2-1
d_call: TRBD2
cdr3_nt: TGTGCCAGCAGCCTACTAGCGCAAACCAATGAGCAGTTCTTC
cdr3_aa: CASSLLAQTNEQFF

v_call: TRBV19
clone_size: .
cdr3_length: 18
j_call: TRBJ1-6
d_call: TRBD1
cdr3_nt: TGTGCCAGTAGTCCCCGGACAGGGGGCTTCTCCTATAATTCACCCCTCCACTTT
cdr3_aa: CASSPRTGGFSYNSPLHF

v_call: TRBV7-2
clone_size: .
cdr3_length: 13
j_call: TRBJ2-7
d_call: .
cdr3_nt: TGTGCCAGCAGCCTTGGCGGGATCTACGAGCAGTACTTC
cdr3_aa: CASSLGGIYEQYF

v_call: TRBV3-1/TRBV3-2
clone_size: .
cdr3_length: 15
j_call: TRBJ2-7
d_call: TRBD1
cdr3_nt: TGTGCCAGCAGCCTGGGGGGACAGGGGTTCTACGAGCAGTACTTC
cdr3_aa: CASSLGGQGFYEQYF

v_call: TRBV7-8
clone_size: .
cdr3_length: 12
j_call: TRBJ1-2
d_call: .
cdr3_nt: TGTGCCAGCAGCTTGCAGGGGCTGGGCTACACCTTC
cdr3_aa: CASSLQGLGYTF

v_call: TRBV7-2
clone_size: .
cdr3_length: 15
j_call: TRBJ2-2
d_call: TRBD1
cdr3_nt: TGTGCCAGCAGCTTTGGACAGGGGAACACCGGGGAGCTGTTTTTT
cdr3_aa: CASSFGQGNTGELFF

v_call: TRBV5-1
clone_size: .
cdr3_length: 15
j_call: TRBJ2-1
d_call: .
cdr3_nt: TGCGCCAGCAGCTTGGACGACAGCCCCTACAATGAGCAGTTCTTC
cdr3_aa: CASSLDDSPYNEQFF

v_call: TRBV19
clone_size: .
cdr3_length: 15
j_call: TRBJ1-2
d_call: TRBD1
cdr3_nt: TGTGCCAGTATTGGACAGGGGGCGTCGGACTATGGCTACACCTTC
cdr3_aa: CASIGQGASDYGYTF

v_call: TRBV6-5
clone_size: .
cdr3_length: 13
j_call: TRBJ1-5
d_call: .
cdr3_nt: TGTGCCAGCGGAGGACAGAACAATCAGCCCCAGCATTTT
cdr3_aa: CASGGQNNQPQHF

v_call: TRBV11-2
clone_size: .
cdr3_length: 14
j_call: TRBJ2-5
d_call: TRBD2
cdr3_nt: TGTGCCAGCACCCTGGCGGGGGACCAAGAGACCCAGTACTTC
cdr3_aa: CASTLAGDQETQYF

v_call: TRBV7-9
clone_size: .
cdr3_length: 14
j_call: TRBJ1-4
d_call: TRBD1
cdr3_nt: TGTGCCAGCAGCCTGGGACAGGGCTTCGAAAAACTGTTTTTT
cdr3_aa: CASSLGQGFEKLFF

v_call: TRBV9
clone_size: .
cdr3_length: 14
j_call: TRBJ1-4
d_call: .
cdr3_nt: TGTGCCAGCAGCGTAGCAGGAACTAATGAAAAACTGTTTTTT
cdr3_aa: CASSVAGTNEKLFF

v_call: TRBV5-4
clone_size: .
cdr3_length: 12
j_call: TRBJ2-1
d_call: .
cdr3_nt: TGTGCCAGCAGCCGGGACCTAAATGAGCAGTTCTTC
cdr3_aa: CASSRDLNEQFF

v_call: TRBV5-5
clone_size: .
cdr3_length: 16
j_call: TRBJ1-4
d_call: .
cdr3_nt: TGTGCCAGCAACCCTTCTCTACAGGGTAGGGGTGAAAAACTGTTTTTT
cdr3_aa: CASNPSLQGRGEKLFF

v_call: TRBV6-2/TRBV6-3
clone_size: .
cdr3_length: 17
j_call: TRBJ1-1
d_call: .
cdr3_nt: TGTGCCAGCAGTTACTCGGGGACGTCGTCCAGGGGCACTGAAGCTTTCTTT
cdr3_aa: CASSYSGTSSRGTEAFF

v_call: TRBV29-1
clone_size: few
cdr3_length: 14
j_call: TRBJ1-4
d_call: .
cdr3_nt: TGCAGCGTTAGATTAAGGACAGTGAGGGAAAAACTGTTTTTT
cdr3_aa: CSVRLRTVREKLFF

v_call: TRBV14
clone_size: .
cdr3_length: 15
j_call: TRBJ2-1
d_call: TRBD2
cdr3_nt: TGTGCCAGCAGTCGGACTAGCGGGAGGGCCGATGAGCAGTTCTTC
cdr3_aa: CASSRTSGRADEQFF

v_call: TRBV5-1
clone_size: .
cdr3_length: 14
j_call: TRBJ1-3
d_call: .
cdr3_nt: TGCGCCAGCAGCTTGGGGGACAATGGAAACACCATATATTTT
cdr3_aa: CASSLGDNGNTIYF

v_call: TRBV18
clone_size: .
cdr3_length: 16
j_call: TRBJ1-5
d_call: .
cdr3_nt: TGTGCCAGCTCCCCCGGGACCGAGATAAGGAATCAGCCCCAGCATTTT
cdr3_aa: CASSPGTEIRNQPQHF

v_call: TRBV20-1
clone_size: .
cdr3_length: 11
j_call: TRBJ2-3
d_call: .
cdr3_nt: TGCAGTGCTAGTTGGGGGGATACGCAGTATTTT
cdr3_aa: CSASWGDTQYF

v_call: TRBV5-1
clone_size: .
cdr3_length: 15
j_call: TRBJ1-2
d_call: .
cdr3_nt: TGCGCCAGCAGCATATCAACCGACTCTGGGGGTGGCTACACCTTC
cdr3_aa: CASSISTDSGGGYTF

v_call: TRBV7-3
clone_size: .
cdr3_length: 15
j_call: TRBJ2-3
d_call: .
cdr3_nt: TGTGCCAGCAGCTTAAGGAGCGGAATCACAGATACGCAGTATTTT
cdr3_aa: CASSLRSGITDTQYF

v_call: TRBV18
clone_size: few
cdr3_length: 12
j_call: TRBJ1-2
d_call: .
cdr3_nt: TGTGCCAGCTCACCACCTGCAGGGCGCTACACCTTC
cdr3_aa: CASSPPAGRYTF

v_call: TRBV7-2
clone_size: .
cdr3_length: 16
j_call: TRBJ1-3
d_call: .
cdr3_nt: TGTGCCAGCACCTGGGGGACATATTTCTCTGGAAACACCATATATTTT
cdr3_aa: CASTWGTYFSGNTIYF

v_call: TRBV24-1
clone_size: .
cdr3_length: 12
j_call: TRBJ2-2
d_call: .
cdr3_nt: TGTGCCACCAGTCAGTCCGGGGGGGAGCTGTTTTTT
cdr3_aa: CATSQSGGELFF

v_call: TRBV9
clone_size: .
cdr3_length: 18
j_call: TRBJ2-3
d_call: TRBD2
cdr3_nt: TGTGCCAGCAGCACCTCAACTTCTAGCGGGAGGGAGACAGATACGCAGTATTTT
cdr3_aa: CASSTSTSSGRETDTQYF

v_call: TRBV6-2/TRBV6-3
clone_size: .
cdr3_length: 12
j_call: TRBJ1-1
d_call: .
cdr3_nt: TGTGCCAGCAGTTACCCTTTGACTGAAGCTTTCTTT
cdr3_aa: CASSYPLTEAFF

v_call: TRBV27
clone_size: .
cdr3_length: 15
j_call: TRBJ1-6
d_call: .
cdr3_nt: TGTGCCAGCAGTTTCCGAAGGGCTGTTAATTCACCCCTCCACTTT
cdr3_aa: CASSFRRAVNSPLHF

v_call: TRBV7-2
clone_size: .
cdr3_length: 14
j_call: TRBJ2-7
d_call: TRBD1
cdr3_nt: TGTGCCAGCAGCTCCCCAGGGGGCCCCAACGAGCAGTACTTC
cdr3_aa: CASSSPGGPNEQYF

v_call: TRBV24-1
clone_size: .
cdr3_length: 12
j_call: TRBJ2-1
d_call: .
cdr3_nt: TGTGCCACCAGCGAGAGGGCTAGCAAGCAGTTCTTC
cdr3_aa: CATSERASKQFF

v_call: TRBV27
clone_size: .
cdr3_length: 14
j_call: TRBJ1-2
d_call: TRBD1
cdr3_nt: TGTGCCAGCAGACCAACAGGGGGCGCGGGTGGCTACACCTTC
cdr3_aa: CASRPTGGAGGYTF

v_call: TRBV6-5
clone_size: .
cdr3_length: 14
j_call: TRBJ2-7
d_call: TRBD1
cdr3_nt: TGTGCCAGCAGTACTCGACAGGGGTCCTACGAGCAGTACTTC
cdr3_aa: CASSTRQGSYEQYF

v_call: TRBV11-1
clone_size: once
cdr3_length: 15
j_call: TRBJ2-2
d_call: .
cdr3_nt: TGTGCCAGCAGCTTAGCTGTTTTTGGGACCGGGGAGCTGTTTTTT
cdr3_aa: CASSLAVFGTGELFF

v_call: TRBV19
clone_size: .
cdr3_length: 15
j_call: TRBJ1-2
d_call: .
cdr3_nt: TGTGCCACGTATCTCGGGAGCGAATCTGCTAGAGTCTACACCTTC
cdr3_aa: CATYLGSESARVYTF

v_call: TRBV29-1
clone_size: .
cdr3_length: 14
j_call: TRBJ2-3
d_call: .
cdr3_nt: TGCAGCGTAAAGACCTGGGACGGCCCAGATACGCAGTATTTT
cdr3_aa: CSVKTWDGPDTQYF

v_call: TRBV5-1
clone_size: .
cdr3_length: 16
j_call: TRBJ2-2
d_call: .
cdr3_nt: TGCGCCAGCAGCCTTAATCCGAGCAGGAACACCGGGGAGCTGTTTTTT
cdr3_aa: CASSLNPSRNTGELFF

v_call: TRBV4-1
clone_size: .
cdr3_length: 16
j_call: TRBJ1-4
d_call: .
cdr3_nt: TGCGCCAGCAGCCAAGACCCGGGGGCTGGTAATGAAAAACTGTTTTTT
cdr3_aa: CASSQDPGAGNEKLFF

v_call: TRBV19
clone_size: .
cdr3_length: 17
j_call: TRBJ1-5
d_call: TRBD1
cdr3_nt: TGTGCCAGTAGTACCGGGACAGGGGGAAAAAAGGGTCAGCCCCAGCATTTT
cdr3_aa: CASSTGTGGKKGQPQHF

v_call: TRBV5-6
clone_size: .
cdr3_length: 15
j_call: TRBJ2-3
d_call: TRBD2
cdr3_nt: TGTGCCAGCAGCTTAAGACTAGCGGGAGCCGATACGCAGTATTTT
cdr3_aa: CASSLRLAGADTQYF

v_call: TRBV14
clone_size: .
cdr3_length: 13
j_call: TRBJ1-1
d_call: .
cdr3_nt: TGTGCCAGCAGCCAAACTTCGGGTACTGAAGCTTTCTTT
cdr3_aa: CASSQTSGTEAFF

v_call: TRBV19
clone_size: .
cdr3_length: 16
j_call: TRBJ1-5
d_call: .
cdr3_nt: TGTGCCAGTAGTAGTCTCCAGGGAGGGCGCGATCAGCCCCAGCATTTT
cdr3_aa: CASSSLQGGRDQPQHF

v_call: TRBV3-1/TRBV3-2
clone_size: .
cdr3_length: 15
j_call: TRBJ2-7
d_call: .
cdr3_nt: TGTGCCAGCAGCCAAGAAATGACGGAGACCTACGAGCAGTACTTC
cdr3_aa: CASSQEMTETYEQYF

v_call: TRBV19
clone_size: .
cdr3_length: 14
j_call: TRBJ1-5
d_call: TRBD1
cdr3_nt: TGTGCCAGTAGCGGGGGACAGGGGAGTCAGCCCCAGCATTTT
cdr3_aa: CASSGGQGSQPQHF

v_call: TRBV7-2
clone_size: .
cdr3_length: 16
j_call: TRBJ2-4
d_call: TRBD2
cdr3_nt: TGTGCCAGCAGCCCCGGGGGGGGCGGCCGAGGCGGCATTCAGTACTTC
cdr3_aa: CASSPGGGGRGGIQYF

v_call: TRBV7-2
clone_size: .
cdr3_length: 15
j_call: TRBJ2-4
d_call: TRBD1
cdr3_nt: TGTGCCAGCAGCTTAAGACAGGGACCCAAAAACATTCAGTACTTC
cdr3_aa: CASSLRQGPKNIQYF

v_call: TRBV7-2
clone_size: .
cdr3_length: 15
j_call: TRBJ1-2
d_call: .
cdr3_nt: TGTGCCAGCAGCCCCTACAGGGAACGGGACTATGGCTACACCTTC
cdr3_aa: CASSPYRERDYGYTF

v_call: TRBV5-1
clone_size: .
cdr3_length: 13
j_call: TRBJ1-2
d_call: .
cdr3_nt: TGCGCCAGCAGCTTCGACGGACAGTCTGGCTACACCTTC
cdr3_aa: CASSFDGQSGYTF

v_call: TRBV19
clone_size: .
cdr3_length: 15
j_call: TRBJ1-2
d_call: .
cdr3_nt: TGTGCCAGTACGGTGGCAGGGATACCGACCTATGGCTACACCTTC
cdr3_aa: CASTVAGIPTYGYTF

v_call: TRBV18
clone_size: .
cdr3_length: 17
j_call: TRBJ1-3
d_call: TRBD1
cdr3_nt: TGTGCCAGCTCACCCGTCGGGACAGGGGAATCAGGAAACACCATATATTTT
cdr3_aa: CASSPVGTGESGNTIYF